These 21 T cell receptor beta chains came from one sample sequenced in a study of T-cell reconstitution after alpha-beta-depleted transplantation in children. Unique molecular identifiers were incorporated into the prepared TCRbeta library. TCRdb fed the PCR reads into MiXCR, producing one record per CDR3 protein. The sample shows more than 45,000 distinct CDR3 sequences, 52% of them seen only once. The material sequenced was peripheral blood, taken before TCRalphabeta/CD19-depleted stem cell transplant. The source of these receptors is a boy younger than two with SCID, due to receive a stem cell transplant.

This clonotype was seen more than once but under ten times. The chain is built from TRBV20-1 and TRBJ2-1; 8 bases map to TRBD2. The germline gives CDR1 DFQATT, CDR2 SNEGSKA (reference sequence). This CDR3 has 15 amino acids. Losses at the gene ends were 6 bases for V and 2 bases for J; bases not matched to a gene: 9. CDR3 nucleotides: TGCAGTGCCCCAGACGCGGGACTAGCCTACAATGAGCAGTTCTTC. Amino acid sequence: CSAPDAGLAYNEQFF.

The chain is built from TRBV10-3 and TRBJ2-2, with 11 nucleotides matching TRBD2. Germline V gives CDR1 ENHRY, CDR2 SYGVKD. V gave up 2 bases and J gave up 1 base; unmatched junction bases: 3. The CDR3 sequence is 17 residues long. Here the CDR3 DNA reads TGTGCCATCAGTGAGGGAGGGACTAGCGGGAACACCGGGGAGCTGTTTTTT. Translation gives CAISEGGTSGNTGELFF.

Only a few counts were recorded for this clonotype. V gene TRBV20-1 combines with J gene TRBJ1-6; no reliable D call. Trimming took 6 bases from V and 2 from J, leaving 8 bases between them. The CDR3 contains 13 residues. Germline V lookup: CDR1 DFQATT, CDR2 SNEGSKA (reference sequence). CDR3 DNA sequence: TGCAGTGCGGAGGTGACCTATAATTCACCCCTCCACTTT. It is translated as CSAEVTYNSPLHF.

CDR3 residues: CSAREVLAGGETQYF. The CDR3 DNA is TGCAGTGCTAGGGAAGTCCTAGCGGGAGGGGAGACCCAGTACTTC. The chain links TRBV20-1 to TRBJ2-5, with TRBD2 matching over 12 bases. There are 15 residues in the CDR3. CDR1 is DFQATT, CDR2 SNEGSKA, per germline (reference sequence). The V gene end was trimmed by 3 bases and the J gene end by 5 bases; junction bases not matched to a gene: 7.

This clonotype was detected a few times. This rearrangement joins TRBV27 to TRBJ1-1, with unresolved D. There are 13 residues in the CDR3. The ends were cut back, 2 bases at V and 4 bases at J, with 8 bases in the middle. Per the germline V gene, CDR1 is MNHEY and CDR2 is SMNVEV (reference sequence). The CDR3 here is CASSLAESTEAFF. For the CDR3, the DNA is TGTGCCAGCAGTTTAGCCGAGTCCACTGAAGCTTTCTTT.

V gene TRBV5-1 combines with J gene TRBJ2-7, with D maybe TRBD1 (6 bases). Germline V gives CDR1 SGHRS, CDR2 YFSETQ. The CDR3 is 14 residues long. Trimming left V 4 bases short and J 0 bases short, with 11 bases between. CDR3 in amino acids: CASSARDNSYEQYF. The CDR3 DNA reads TGCGCCAGCAGCGCCCGGGACAACTCCTACGAGCAGTACTTC.

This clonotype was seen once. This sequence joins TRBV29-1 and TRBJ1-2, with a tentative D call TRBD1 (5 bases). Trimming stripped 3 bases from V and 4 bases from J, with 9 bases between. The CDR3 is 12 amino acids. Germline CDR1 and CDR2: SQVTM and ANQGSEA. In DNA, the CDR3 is TGCAGCGTTGATCGCGGGGCCTATGGCTACACCTTC. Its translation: CSVDRGAYGYTF.

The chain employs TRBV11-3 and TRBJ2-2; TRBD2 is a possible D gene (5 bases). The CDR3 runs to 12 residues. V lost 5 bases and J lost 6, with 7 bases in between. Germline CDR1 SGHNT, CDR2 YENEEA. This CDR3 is CASSTGAGELFF. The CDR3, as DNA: TGTGCCAGCAGCACCGGGGCCGGGGAGCTGTTTTTT.

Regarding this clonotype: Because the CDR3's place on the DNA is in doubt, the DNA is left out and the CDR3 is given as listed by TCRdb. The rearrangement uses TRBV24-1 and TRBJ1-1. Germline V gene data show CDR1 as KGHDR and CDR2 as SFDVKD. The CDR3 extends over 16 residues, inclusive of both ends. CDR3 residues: CATSDLGTGKNTEAFF.

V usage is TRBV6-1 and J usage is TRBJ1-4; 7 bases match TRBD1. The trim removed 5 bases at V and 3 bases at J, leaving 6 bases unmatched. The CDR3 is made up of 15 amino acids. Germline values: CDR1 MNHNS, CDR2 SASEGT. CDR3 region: CASSPWTGSNEKLFF. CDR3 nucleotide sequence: TGTGCCAGCAGTCCCTGGACAGGTTCTAATGAAAAACTGTTTTTT.

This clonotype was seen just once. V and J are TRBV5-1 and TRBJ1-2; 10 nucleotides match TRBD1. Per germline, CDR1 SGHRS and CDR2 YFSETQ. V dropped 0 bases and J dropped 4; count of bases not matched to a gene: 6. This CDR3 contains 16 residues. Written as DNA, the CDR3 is TGCGCCAGCAGCTTGGCGGGGACAGGGGAAAGCTATGGCTACACCTTC. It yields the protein CASSLAGTGESYGYTF.

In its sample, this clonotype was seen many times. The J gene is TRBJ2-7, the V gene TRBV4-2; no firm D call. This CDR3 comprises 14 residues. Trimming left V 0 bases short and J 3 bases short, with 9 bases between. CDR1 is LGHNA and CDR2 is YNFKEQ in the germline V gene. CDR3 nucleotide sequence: TGTGCCAGCAGCCAAGAGTCTCGGAACTACGAGCAGTACTTC. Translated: CASSQESRNYEQYF.

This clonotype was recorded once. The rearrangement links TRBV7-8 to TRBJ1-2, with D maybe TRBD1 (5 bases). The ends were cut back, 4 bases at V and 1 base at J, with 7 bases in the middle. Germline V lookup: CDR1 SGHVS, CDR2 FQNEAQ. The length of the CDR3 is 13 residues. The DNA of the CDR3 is TGTGCCAGCAGCTCGACAGTTAACTATGGCTACACCTTC. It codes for CASSSTVNYGYTF.

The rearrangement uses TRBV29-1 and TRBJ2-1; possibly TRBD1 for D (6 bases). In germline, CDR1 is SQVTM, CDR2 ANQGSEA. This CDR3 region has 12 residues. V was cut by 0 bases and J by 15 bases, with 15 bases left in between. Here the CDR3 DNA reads TGCAGCGTTGAAGAGGCGACAGGTTCGGCGTTCTTC. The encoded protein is CSVEEATGSAFF.

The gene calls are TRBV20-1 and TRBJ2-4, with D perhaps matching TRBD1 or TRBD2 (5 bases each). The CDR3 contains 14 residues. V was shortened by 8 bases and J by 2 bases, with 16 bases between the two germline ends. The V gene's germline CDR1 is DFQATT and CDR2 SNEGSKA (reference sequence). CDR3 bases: TGCAGTACCGAGGGCGACAGCTCCAAAAACATTCAGTACTTC. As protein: CSTEGDSSKNIQYF.

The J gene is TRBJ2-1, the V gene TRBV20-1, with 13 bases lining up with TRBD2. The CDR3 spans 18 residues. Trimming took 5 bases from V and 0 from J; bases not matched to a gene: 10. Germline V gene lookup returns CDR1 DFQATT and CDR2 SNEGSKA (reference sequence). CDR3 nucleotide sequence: TGCAGTGCTCCTGGGACTAGCGGGGCCCCGAGCTCCTACAATGAGCAGTTCTTC. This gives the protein CSAPGTSGAPSSYNEQFF.

CDR3 protein: CASSSGLAGDPQETQYF. The CDR3 DNA reads as TGCGCCAGCAGCTCCGGACTAGCGGGGGACCCCCAAGAGACCCAGTACTTC. V and J are TRBV5-1 and TRBJ2-5; 13 nucleotides match TRBD2. Trimming removed 3 bases from V and 1 base from J; junction bases left unmatched: 6. From germline, CDR1 is SGHRS and CDR2 YFSETQ. This CDR3 region has 17 residues.

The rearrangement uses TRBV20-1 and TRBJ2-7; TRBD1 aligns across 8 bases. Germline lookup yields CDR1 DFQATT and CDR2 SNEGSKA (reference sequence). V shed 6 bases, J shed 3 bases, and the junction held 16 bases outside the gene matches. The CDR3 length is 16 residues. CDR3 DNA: TGCAGTGCACCTCCTCTTTCCGGGACAGGAGGCTACGAGCAGTACTTC. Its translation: CSAPPLSGTGGYEQYF.

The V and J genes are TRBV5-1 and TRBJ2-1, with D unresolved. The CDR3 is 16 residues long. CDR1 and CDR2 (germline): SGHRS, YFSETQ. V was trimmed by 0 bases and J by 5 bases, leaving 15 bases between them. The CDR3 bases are TGCGCCAGCAGCTTGGTTAACAGTGGCAATCACAATGAGCAGTTCTTC. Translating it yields CASSLVNSGNHNEQFF.

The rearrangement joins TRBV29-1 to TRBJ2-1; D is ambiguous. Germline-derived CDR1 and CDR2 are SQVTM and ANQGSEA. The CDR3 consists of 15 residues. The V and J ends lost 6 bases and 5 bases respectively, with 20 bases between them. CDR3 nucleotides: TGCAGCGTCCGACCCCACGGGCCAAGAGACAATGAGCAGTTCTTC. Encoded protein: CSVRPHGPRDNEQFF.

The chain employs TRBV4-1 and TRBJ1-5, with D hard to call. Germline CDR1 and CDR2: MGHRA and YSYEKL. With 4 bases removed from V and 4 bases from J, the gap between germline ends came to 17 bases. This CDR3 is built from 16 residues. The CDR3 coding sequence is TGCGCCAGCAGCCCAGGAATAGTCGGTTTTAATCAGCCCCAGCATTTT. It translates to CASSPGIVGFNQPQHF.